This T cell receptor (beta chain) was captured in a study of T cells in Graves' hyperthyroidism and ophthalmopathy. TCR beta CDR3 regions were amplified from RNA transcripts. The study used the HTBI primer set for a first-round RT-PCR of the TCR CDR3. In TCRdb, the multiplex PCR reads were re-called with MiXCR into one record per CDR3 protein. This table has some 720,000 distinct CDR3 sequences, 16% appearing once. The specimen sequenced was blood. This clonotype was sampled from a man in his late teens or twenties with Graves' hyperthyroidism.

This chain's CDR3 is CASSQGGDASAEAFF. In DNA, the CDR3 is TGCGCCAGCAGCCAAGGTGGGGACGCGAGCGCTGAAGCTTTCTTT. This chain uses TRBV4-1 with TRBJ1-1; weak D call: TRBD1 (5 bases). Germline V gene lookup returns CDR1 MGHRA and CDR2 YSYEKL. Trimming pared 1 base from V and 6 bases from J, leaving 15 bases between. This CDR3 contains 15 residues.